These T cell receptor beta chains were read from a single sample in a study of CD8 T cells in Susac syndrome. TCRdb processed the immunoSEQ multiplex PCR reads anew with MiXCR; each CDR3 protein has one entry. Of about 130,000 distinct CDR3 sequences listed, approximately 96% were seen once; the top ten hold about 0.2%. Input material: CD8+ T cells from PBMCs. The receptor set was obtained from a human donor with Susac syndrome. Both conserved end residues are part of each CDR3. The D gene is left open where the match is weak. Not all rows give a size; the values are once, few, many and, for expanded clones, a class.

NA NA TRBJ1-2 TRBV2 TGTGCCAGCAGCCTCGGGGCGACGGGCTATGGCTACACCTTC CASSLGATGYGYTF
NA once TRBJ1-1 TRBV28 TGTGCCAGCAGTTCACTGCACAGGGTCGTTAACACTGAAGCTTTCTTT CASSSLHRVVNTEAFF
NA NA TRBJ2-1 TRBV6-5 TGTGCCAGCAGTTACTCGAGCGCTAGCGATCAGTTCTTC CASSYSSASDQFF
TRBD1 NA TRBJ2-7 TRBV27 TGTGCCAGCAGTACAGGGACAGGGGGCATGGACGAGCAGTACTTC CASSTGTGGMDEQYF
TRBD2 NA TRBJ2-1 TRBV5-4 TGTGCCAGCAGCTGGATAGCGGGACCCTACAATGAGCAGTTCTTC CASSWIAGPYNEQFF
NA NA TRBJ1-1 TRBV9 TGTGCCAGCAGCTCTAGCAACAGGGAGAACACTGAAGCTTTCTTT CASSSSNRENTEAFF
NA once TRBJ1-2 TRBV5-6 TGTGCCAGCAGCTTGGAGGACGAGAGCTACACCTTC CASSLEDESYTF
TRBD1 NA TRBJ2-5 TRBV12-5 TGTGCTAGTGGTTCACAGGGGGAGACCCAGTACTTC CASGSQGETQYF
TRBD2 NA TRBJ2-2 TRBV5-1 TGCGCCAGCAGCTTGGGAGCTAGCGGTGACGCCGGGGAGCTGTTTTTT CASSLGASGDAGELFF
TRBD1 NA TRBJ1-1 TRBV20-1 TGCAGTGCTGCCGGGGGCGGCAGGGGGCTGGTTGGGAACACTGAAGCTTTCTTT CSAAGGGRGLVGNTEAFF
TRBD2 NA TRBJ2-7 TRBV20-1 TGCAGTGCTATAACTAGCGGGAGGGCCTTTTCGGTGCAGTACTTC CSAITSGRAFSVQYF
NA NA TRBJ1-2 TRBV29-1 TGCAGCGTCCTCCCGACAGTTAACTATGGCTACACCTTC CSVLPTVNYGYTF
TRBD2 few TRBJ2-5 TRBV4-2 TGTGCCAGCAGCCAAGATGGGGCTAGCGGGGGACAAGAGACCCAGTACTTC CASSQDGASGGQETQYF
NA NA TRBJ2-5 TRBV7-2 TGTGCCAGCACCCGTGAGAAGGGAGCAGAGACCCAGTACTTC CASTREKGAETQYF
NA NA TRBJ2-5 TRBV15 TGTGCCACCAGCAGAGAGTCGCCAGAGACCCAGTACTTC CATSRESPETQYF
TRBD1 once TRBJ1-2 TRBV7-9 TGTGCCAGCAGCTCCGGGACAGGGGGCGCGTATGGCTACACCTTC CASSSGTGGAYGYTF
TRBD1 NA TRBJ1-4 TRBV7-6 TGTGCCAGCACTCCTAAGACAGGGTTTAATGAAAAACTGTTTTTT CASTPKTGFNEKLFF
TRBD1 NA TRBJ2-7 TRBV9 TGTGCCAGCAGCCCCCCCGGGACAGGGGACGAGCAGTACTTC CASSPPGTGDEQYF
TRBD1 NA TRBJ1-2 TRBV6-5 TGTGCCAGCAGTTACTCAGGACAGGGGGCGCATAATGGCTACACCTTC CASSYSGQGAHNGYTF
TRBD2 NA TRBJ2-7 TRBV30 TGTGCCTGGGCGAATAGCGGGAGCCCCTACGAGCAGTACTTC CAWANSGSPYEQYF
NA NA TRBJ2-7 TRBV6-2/TRBV6-3 TGTGCCAGCAGTTGGGCAGCCCTTTCTTCGTACGAGCAGTACTTC CASSWAALSSYEQYF
TRBD1 NA TRBJ1-5 TRBV12-3/TRBV12-4 TGTGCCAGCACCGTATACAGGGGAAGAAATCAGCCCCAGCATTTT CASTVYRGRNQPQHF
TRBD2 NA TRBJ2-3 TRBV7-8 TGTGCCAGCAGCTCCCGACTAGCGGGGGGGGCGACAGATACGCAGTATTTT CASSSRLAGGATDTQYF
NA NA TRBJ1-2 TRBV25-1 TGTGCCAGCAGTGAAGAGTGGGGATCCTATGGCTACACCTTC CASSEEWGSYGYTF
NA NA TRBJ2-7 TRBV13 TGTGCCAGCAGCACCCCGGAGGGTAACAGCTACGAGCAGTACTTC CASSTPEGNSYEQYF
NA few TRBJ1-5 TRBV6-1 TGTGCCAGCAGGAGGACGGTCTTAGATCAGCCCCAGCATTTT CASRRTVLDQPQHF
TRBD2 NA TRBJ2-5 TRBV28 TGTGCCAGCAGTTTAAGGACCTGGACTAGCGGGGGGACGTACCAAGAGACCCAGTACTTC CASSLRTWTSGGTYQETQYF
NA NA TRBJ1-1 TRBV20-1 TGCAGTGCTAGACCCCTGGTTAGCGACACTGAAGCTTTCTTT CSARPLVSDTEAFF
NA NA TRBJ2-5 TRBV7-3 TGTGCCAGCAGTGCAGGGATCGAAGAGACCCAGTACTTC CASSAGIEETQYF
TRBD1 once TRBJ2-1 TRBV28 TGTGCCAGCAACCCTCCGGGACAGGGTGGGGGTGAGCAGTTCTTC CASNPPGQGGGEQFF
NA once TRBJ2-1 TRBV7-3 TGTGCCAGCAGCTTTGGCAAGTCCTCCTACAATGAGCAGTTCTTC CASSFGKSSYNEQFF
TRBD2 NA TRBJ2-5 TRBV29-1 TGCAGCGGGCAGCGGGAGGGTGCATTCGAGACCCAGTACTTC CSGQREGAFETQYF
NA NA TRBJ2-7 TRBV12-3/TRBV12-4 TGTGCCAGCAGTCCGTACGTCACAGGGAAGCAGCAGTACTTC CASSPYVTGKQQYF
TRBD2 NA TRBJ2-2 TRBV19 TGTGCCAGTAGGGGACTAGCGGGAGGCATCGCCGGGGAGCTGTTTTTT CASRGLAGGIAGELFF
NA NA TRBJ1-2 TRBV4-2 TGTGCCAGCAGCCCCCTTGGTAGCTATGGCTACACCTTC CASSPLGSYGYTF
NA NA TRBJ1-1 TRBV2 TGTGCCAGCAGACGGGGGGCTGAAGCTTTCTTT CASRRGAEAFF
TRBD1 NA TRBJ1-1 TRBV27 TGTGCCAGCAGTTTATCGGTATCGGGACAGGGGTTTTCGGATGAAGCTTTCTTT CASSLSVSGQGFSDEAFF
TRBD1 NA TRBJ1-5 TRBV30 TGTGCCTGGAGTCCGGGACAGGTCAATCAGCCCCAGCATTTT CAWSPGQVNQPQHF
TRBD2 NA TRBJ2-1 TRBV30 TGTGCCTGGAGTGTAGGGACTAGCGGGAGCGTGCAGTTCTTC CAWSVGTSGSVQFF
NA NA TRBJ1-1 TRBV5-6 TGTGCCAGCAGCTTGGAGGGGTCGGCAGGCCAACTTGAAGCTTTCTTT CASSLEGSAGQLEAFF
NA NA TRBJ1-1 TRBV4-3 TGCGCCAGCAGCCAAGCCCTGGACAGTTACACTGAAGCTTTCTTT CASSQALDSYTEAFF
TRBD1 once TRBJ2-1 TRBV12-3/TRBV12-4 TGTGCCAGCAGTTGGACAGGGGGTGGGAATGAGCAGTTCTTC CASSWTGGGNEQFF
TRBD2 NA TRBJ2-2 TRBV7-9 TGTGCCAACGGGGGGGGCACGAACACCGGGGAGCTGTTTTTT CANGGGTNTGELFF
NA NA TRBJ1-5 TRBV24-1 TGTGCCACCAGTGATTTGGGGAGGGGGAGCAATCAGCCCCAGCATTTT CATSDLGRGSNQPQHF
NA NA TRBJ1-2 TRBV6-5 TGTGCCAGCTCAAAGACAGGAATCAACTATGGCTACACCTTC CASSKTGINYGYTF
NA once TRBJ2-7 TRBV7-3 TGTGCCAGCGCAGGGTACGAGCAGTACTTC CASAGYEQYF
TRBD2 NA TRBJ2-7 TRBV29-1 TGCAGCGTTCCTGGACTAGCGGAATACGAGCAGTACTTC CSVPGLAEYEQYF
TRBD2 NA TRBJ2-2 TRBV4-1 TGCGCCAGCAGCCAGTTAGCGGGGAGAAACACCGGGGAGCTGTTTTTT CASSQLAGRNTGELFF
NA NA TRBJ1-3 TRBV12-3/TRBV12-4 TGTGCCAGCAGACAAGACTCCAGGGCTGGAAACACCATATATTTT CASRQDSRAGNTIYF
TRBD1 NA TRBJ1-1 TRBV7-9 TGTGCCAGCAGCACGGACAGGCTTGAAGCTTTCTTT CASSTDRLEAFF
NA NA TRBJ2-3 TRBV30 TGTGCCTGGAGTGTCTCCCGGGCCGATACGCAGTATTTT CAWSVSRADTQYF
NA NA TRBJ2-5 TRBV3-1 TGTGCCAGCAGCCCGTTAACAGGAACCTCCCAAGAGACCCAGTACTTC CASSPLTGTSQETQYF
NA NA TRBJ1-1 TRBV5-8 TGTGCCAGCAGCTTGGTGGAAGCCACTGAAGCTTTCTTT CASSLVEATEAFF
TRBD1 NA TRBJ2-7 TRBV5-1 TGCGCCAGCAGCTCCCTGACAGGGGGGTCCTACGAGCAGTACTTC CASSSLTGGSYEQYF